A single sample is the source of the 18 T cell receptor beta chains below, sequenced in a study of blood T cell repertoires in COVID-19. Produced via immunoSEQ multiplex PCR; TCRdb's table is partial and in-frame only. This table has about 160,000 clones, 75% to 90% appearing once. Specimen: peripheral blood. These receptors all stem from a man aged 18 to 30 with COVID-19, enrolled during active disease.

This clone was seen once. The genes are TRBV24-1 and TRBJ2-3; TRBD1 is a possible D gene (6 bases). Trimming cost V 1 base and J 6 bases, with 13 bases left between them. CDR3 size: 15 residues. Germline loops: CDR1 KGHDR, CDR2 SFDVKD. The CDR3 DNA is TGTGCCACCAGTGATTTATCCAGGGGTACGGATACGCAGTATTTT. Its protein is CATSDLSRGTDTQYF.

The V gene is TRBV30, the J gene TRBJ2-1; the D gene is possibly TRBD2 (5 bases). Trimming took off 5 bases at V and 4 bases at J, with 9 bases between the two ends. Germline CDR1 is GTSNPN and CDR2 is SVGIG (reference sequence). The CDR3 sequence is 12 residues long. The CDR3 protein is CAWGRGYNEQFF. CDR3 coding DNA: TGTGCCTGGGGCCGGGGTTACAATGAGCAGTTCTTC. Using reference TRBV30 and TRBJ2-1 for the parts outside the CDR3, the full variable domain is SQTIHQWPATLVQPVGSPLSLECTVEGTSNPNLYWYRQAAGRGLQLLFYSVGIGQISSEVPQNLSASRPQDRQFILSSKKLLLSDSGFYLCAWGRGYNEQFFGPGTRLTVL.

The chain recombines TRBV9 with TRBJ2-5, with 7 nucleotides matching TRBD2. Losses at the gene ends were 3 bases for V and 5 bases for J; bases not matched to a gene: 7. Per the germline V gene, CDR1 is SGDLS and CDR2 is YYNGEE. This CDR3 is built from 14 residues. Here the CDR3 DNA reads TGTGCCAGCAGCGCTCCGGGGGGAGGGGAGACCCAGTACTTC. Its protein product is CASSAPGGGETQYF.

The V call is TRBV4-3, the J call TRBJ2-1, with D possibly being TRBD2 (5 bases). Germline V gives CDR1 LGHNA, CDR2 YSLEER. This CDR3 contains 16 residues. V dropped 1 base and J dropped 0 bases, with 10 bases sitting between them. The chain's CDR3 is CASSQGSGVSYNEQFF. In DNA form, the CDR3 reads TGCGCCAGCAGCCAAGGAAGCGGAGTCTCCTACAATGAGCAGTTCTTC.

The rearrangement joins TRBV6-6 to TRBJ2-7, with D unclear. V was pared by 7 bases and J by 3 bases, with 16 bases between. CDR1 and CDR2 from the germline V gene are MNHNY and SVGAGI (reference sequence). This CDR3 has 14 residues. The CDR3 bases are TGTGCCAGCACCCTATCAACCCAAAACTACGAGCAGTACTTC. Translation gives CASTLSTQNYEQYF.

The chain uses TRBV5-1 and TRBJ1-1; perhaps TRBD1 as D (5 bases). CDR1 is SGHRS and CDR2 is YFSETQ in the germline V gene. Between the trimmed V and J ends, which lost 4 bases and 5 bases, there was a span of 15 bases. The CDR3 has 14 amino acids. Here the CDR3 DNA reads TGCGCCAGCAGCCTGGGGCGCGGGAAGACTGAAGCTTTCTTT. This sequence encodes CASSLGRGKTEAFF.

This chain connects TRBV15 to TRBJ1-6; TRBD1 agrees at 7 bases. Trimming at V came to 0 bases and at J to 10 bases, leaving 6 bases not matched to a gene. Germline assignment: CDR1 LNHNV and CDR2 YYDKDF (reference sequence). This CDR3 has 15 residues. The DNA of the CDR3 is TGTGCCACCAGCAGAGATCGGCCAGGGGGGTCACCCCTCCACTTT. Protein: CATSRDRPGGSPLHF.

V is TRBV11-2 and J is TRBJ2-3; D uncertain. The CDR3 is 14 residues long. The germline gives CDR1 SGHAT, CDR2 FQNNGV. With 3 bases removed from V and 4 bases from J, the gap between germline ends came to 11 bases. This CDR3 is CASSFPRLPDTQYF. The CDR3 DNA sequence: TGTGCCAGCAGCTTTCCCAGACTCCCAGATACGCAGTATTTT.

This clone is a singleton in its sample. The V and J genes are TRBV9 and TRBJ1-1; the D gene is possibly TRBD1 (6 bases). This CDR3 has 14 residues. The germline CDR1 and CDR2 sequences are SGDLS and YYNGEE. Trimming took 0 bases from V and 3 from J, leaving 9 bases between them. The CDR3 bases are TGTGCCAGCAGCGTAGGGAACAGGGACACTGAAGCTTTCTTT. Protein: CASSVGNRDTEAFF.

This chain links TRBV18 with TRBJ1-5; D uncertain. This CDR3 is built from 14 residues. Germline-derived CDR1 and CDR2 are KGHSH and LQKENI. Trimming stripped 5 bases from V and 7 bases from J, with 15 bases between. In nucleotides, the CDR3 is TGTGCCAGCTCATCGGACGGTTCGGGGCAGCCCCAGCATTTT. It codes for CASSSDGSGQPQHF.

The chain combines TRBV6-2 or TRBV6-3 with TRBJ1-1; TRBD1 might be the D (6 bases). This CDR3 has 15 amino acids. Trimming took off 4 bases at V and 0 bases at J, with 12 bases between the two ends. In germline, CDR1 is MNHEY, CDR2 SVGEGT. CDR3 sequence: CASSSRTALNTEAFF. DNA of the CDR3: TGTGCCAGCAGTTCAAGGACAGCCTTGAACACTGAAGCTTTCTTT.

V and J are TRBV9 and TRBJ2-7; the D gene is possibly TRBD2 (6 bases). V lost 4 bases to trimming and J lost 5 bases, with 22 bases between them. Per germline, CDR1 SGDLS and CDR2 YYNGEE. This CDR3 has 16 amino acids. The CDR3 DNA is TGTGCCAGCAGCCCAGTTCTTGGCGGAGGGGTCCACGAGCAGTACTTC. Amino acids: CASSPVLGGGVHEQYF. Filled out from reference TRBV9 and TRBJ2-7, the complete variable domain reads DSGVTQTPKHLITATGQRVTLRCSPRSGDLSVYWYQQSLDQGLQFLIQYYNGEERAKGNILERFSAQQFPDLHSELNLSSLELGDSALYFCASSPVLGGGVHEQYFGPGTRLTVT.

The chain is built from TRBV6-6 and TRBJ2-7, with a possible D match to TRBD2 (5 bases). V dropped 7 bases and J dropped 0 bases, with 13 bases sitting between them. The CDR3 is 14 residues long. CDR1 and CDR2 (germline): MNHNY, SVGAGI (reference sequence). The CDR3 DNA reads TGTGCCAGCACCCGGACGGGAAGCTCCTACGAGCAGTACTTC. Translating it yields CASTRTGSSYEQYF.

V usage is TRBV4-3 and J usage is TRBJ2-1, with 10 bases aligning to TRBD2. CDR1 and CDR2 from the germline V gene are LGHNA and YSLEER. The ends lost 0 bases at V and 9 bases at J; junction bases unmatched: 5. The CDR3 is 15 amino acids. CDR3 coding DNA: TGCGCCAGCAGCCAAGATGTGGTAGCGGGAGGTGAGCAGTTCTTC. Its translation: CASSQDVVAGGEQFF.

The chain couples TRBV6-5 to TRBJ2-7, with D perhaps matching TRBD2 (5 bases). The CDR3 extends over 13 amino acids. The V and J ends lost 7 bases and 3 bases respectively, with 13 bases between them. Germline V gives CDR1 MNHEY, CDR2 SVGAGI. The DNA for the CDR3 is TGTGCCAGCAAAGGTGGAGCGGACTACGAGCAGTACTTC. It encodes CASKGGADYEQYF.

Note on this clone: The sample holds other DNA sequences that translate to the same CDR3. The CDR3 region is CASSRGNYGYTF. As DNA, the CDR3 is TGTGCCAGCAGCCGAGGGAACTATGGCTACACCTTC. The V gene is TRBV5-4, the J gene TRBJ1-2, with unresolved D. Trimming pared 4 bases from V and 2 bases from J, leaving 6 bases between. The CDR3 loop spans 12 amino acids. The V gene's germline CDR1 is SGHNT and CDR2 YYREEE (reference sequence). The complete variable domain, with remaining parts taken from reference TRBV5-4 and TRBJ1-2, reads ETGVTQSPTHLIKTRGQQVTLRCSSQSGHNTVSWYQQALGQGPQFIFQYYREEENGRGNFPPRFSGLQFPNYSSELNVNALELDDSALYLCASSRGNYGYTFGSGTRLTVV.

This clone was detected only a few times. The V gene is TRBV4-3, the J gene TRBJ1-2; 7 bases map to TRBD1. The CDR3 length is 15 residues. V shed 0 bases and J 4 bases; nucleotides not matched to a gene: 5. The germline V gene encodes CDR1 LGHNA and CDR2 YSLEER. The CDR3 is CASSQEIGTAYGYTF. The DNA of the CDR3 is TGCGCCAGCAGCCAAGAGATTGGGACAGCCTATGGCTACACCTTC.

The chain carries TRBV28 and TRBJ1-4, with no clear D. V lost 7 bases and J lost 5, with 11 bases in between. Germline V gene data show CDR1 as MDHEN and CDR2 as SYDVKM. CDR3 length: 13 amino acids. The CDR3 DNA sequence: TGTGCCAGCAAACACCCGGGGAATGAAAAACTGTTTTTT. It codes for CASKHPGNEKLFF.